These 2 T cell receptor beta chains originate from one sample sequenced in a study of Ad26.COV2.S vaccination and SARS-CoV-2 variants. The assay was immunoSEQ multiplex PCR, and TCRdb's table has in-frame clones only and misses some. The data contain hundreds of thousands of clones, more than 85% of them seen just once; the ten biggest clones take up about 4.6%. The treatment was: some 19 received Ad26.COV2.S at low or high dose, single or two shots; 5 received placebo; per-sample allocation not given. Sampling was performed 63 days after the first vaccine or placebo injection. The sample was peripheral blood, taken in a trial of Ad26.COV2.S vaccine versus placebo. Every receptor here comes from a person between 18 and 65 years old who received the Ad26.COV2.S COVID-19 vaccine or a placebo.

The CDR3 here is CASSPTGAGYGYTF. In DNA form, the CDR3 reads TGTGCCAGTAGTCCGACGGGGGCGGGCTATGGCTACACCTTC. The chain links TRBV19 to TRBJ1-2; the D gene is possibly TRBD1 (6 bases). The germline gives CDR1 LNHDA, CDR2 SQIVND (reference sequence). Trimming left V 5 bases short and J 4 bases short, with 14 bases between. The CDR3 sequence is 14 residues long. Full variable domain (missing parts from reference TRBV19 and TRBJ1-2): DGGITQSPKYLFRKEGQNVTLSCEQNLNHDAMYWYRQDPGQGLRLIYYSQIVNDFQKGDIAEGYSVSREKKESFPLTVTSAQKNPTAFYLCASSPTGAGYGYTFGSGTRLTVV.

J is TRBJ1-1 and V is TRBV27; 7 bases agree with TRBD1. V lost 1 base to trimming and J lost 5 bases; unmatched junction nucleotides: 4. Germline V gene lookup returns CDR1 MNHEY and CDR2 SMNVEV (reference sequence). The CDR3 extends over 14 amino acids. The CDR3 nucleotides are TGTGCCAGCAGTTTATTGACAGGGAGGACTGAAGCTTTCTTT. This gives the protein CASSLLTGRTEAFF.